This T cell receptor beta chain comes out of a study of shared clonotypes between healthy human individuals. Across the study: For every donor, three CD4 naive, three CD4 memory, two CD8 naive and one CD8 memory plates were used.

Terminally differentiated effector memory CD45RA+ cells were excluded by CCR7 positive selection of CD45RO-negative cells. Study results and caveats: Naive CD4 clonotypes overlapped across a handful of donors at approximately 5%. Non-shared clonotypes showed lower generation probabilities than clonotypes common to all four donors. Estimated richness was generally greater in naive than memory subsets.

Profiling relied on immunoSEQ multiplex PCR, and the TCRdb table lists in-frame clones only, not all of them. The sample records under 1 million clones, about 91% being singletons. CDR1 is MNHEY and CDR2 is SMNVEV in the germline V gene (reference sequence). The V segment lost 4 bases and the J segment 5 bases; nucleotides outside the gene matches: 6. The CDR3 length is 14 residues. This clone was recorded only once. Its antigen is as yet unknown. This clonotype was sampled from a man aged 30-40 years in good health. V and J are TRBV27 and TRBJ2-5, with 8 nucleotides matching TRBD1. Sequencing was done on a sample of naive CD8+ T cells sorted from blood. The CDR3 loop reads CASSYDRGDETQYF. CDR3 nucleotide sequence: TGTGCCAGCAGTTATGACAGGGGTGACGAGACCCAGTACTTC.